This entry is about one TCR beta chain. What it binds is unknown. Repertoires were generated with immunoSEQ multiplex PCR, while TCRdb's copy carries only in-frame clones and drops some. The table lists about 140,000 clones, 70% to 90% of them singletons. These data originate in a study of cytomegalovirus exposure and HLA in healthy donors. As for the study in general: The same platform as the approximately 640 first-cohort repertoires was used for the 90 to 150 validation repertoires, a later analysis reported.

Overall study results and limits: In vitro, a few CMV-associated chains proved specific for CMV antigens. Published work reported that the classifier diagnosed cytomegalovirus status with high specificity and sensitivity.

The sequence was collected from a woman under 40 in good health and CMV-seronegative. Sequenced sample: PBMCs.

As DNA, the CDR3 is TGTGCCAGCACAGGGGACAGGAATGAAAAACTGTTTTTT. It yields the protein CASTGDRNEKLFF. The chain recombines TRBV6-1 with TRBJ1-4; 8 bases are shared with TRBD1. The CDR3 has 13 amino acids. Germline CDR1 is MNHNS and CDR2 is SASEGT. V was clipped by 7 bases and J by 5 bases; unmatched bases: 3.